Below are 22 T cell receptor beta chains sequenced from a single sample in a study of cytomegalovirus exposure and HLA in healthy donors. PCR was performed using 60 Vbeta and 13 Jbeta primers. Some clones are missing from TCRdb's copy, which holds only in-frame ones; the method was immunoSEQ multiplex PCR. Of 100,000 to 150,000 clones listed, around 80% are singletons. Material: PBMCs. These receptors originate from a woman in her 50s in good health and CMV-seropositive.

V gene TRBV30 combines with J gene TRBJ1-3; a weak D match, TRBD1 (6 bases). V was clipped by 1 base and J by 4 bases, with 20 bases between them. The germline V gene has CDR1 GTSNPN and CDR2 SVGIG (reference sequence). The CDR3 has 17 residues. For the CDR3, the DNA is TGTGCCTGGAGTGCCACCGGATGGGGGCGTGAGGGAAACACCATATATTTT. Its protein product is CAWSATGWGREGNTIYF.

The chain links TRBV30 to TRBJ2-5; TRBD2 is a possible D gene (6 bases). The germline gives CDR1 GTSNPN, CDR2 SVGIG (reference sequence). The CDR3 loop spans 11 amino acids. Trimming cost V 5 bases and J 5 bases, with 9 bases left between them. CDR3 sequence reads: CAWGGGETQYF. In nucleotides, the CDR3 is TGTGCCTGGGGGGGAGGTGAGACCCAGTACTTC.

This sequence joins TRBV6-5 and TRBJ2-5, with D perhaps TRBD2 (5 bases). The J call may not be correct, given that the DNA end is closer to TRBJ2-7. Germline CDR1 reads MNHEY; CDR2 reads SVGAGI. The CDR3 extends over 14 amino acids. CDR3 sequence reads: CASRERTASYEQYF. The CDR3 DNA reads as TGTGCCAGCAGGGAAAGGACTGCATCCTACGAGCAGTACTTC.

This clone has more than one count but fewer than ten. The V gene is TRBV5-4, the J gene TRBJ1-2; 7 nucleotides align to TRBD1. The CDR3 has 15 residues. Germline CDR1 reads SGHNT; CDR2 reads YYREEE (reference sequence). Trimming removed 2 bases from V and 7 bases from J; junction bases left unmatched: 11. The CDR3 DNA is TGTGCCAGCAGCTTACGAACGACAGGGAGTTTTGGCTACACCTTC. Protein sequence: CASSLRTTGSFGYTF.

The J gene is TRBJ1-1, the V gene TRBV5-1, with 9 bases lining up with TRBD1. Losses at the gene ends were 5 bases for V and 4 bases for J; bases not matched to a gene: 6. Germline values: CDR1 SGHRS, CDR2 YFSETQ. The CDR3 covers 14 residues. CDR3 DNA: TGCGCCAGCAGTTACACAGGGGGCACCACTGAAGCTTTCTTT. Protein sequence: CASSYTGGTTEAFF.

The chain has TRBV19 and TRBJ1-2; tentatively, D is TRBD1 (6 bases). Germline lookup yields CDR1 LNHDA and CDR2 SQIVND (reference sequence). Trimming shortened V by 5 bases and J by 5 bases, and 12 bases separated the two germline ends. The length of the CDR3 is 13 residues. In DNA form, the CDR3 reads TGTGCCAGTAGTCAGGACAGCAAGTATGGCTACACCTTC. Its translation: CASSQDSKYGYTF.

This chain uses TRBV6-1 with TRBJ2-7; D gene unclear. This CDR3 is built from 15 residues. Between the trimmed V and J ends, which lost 6 bases and 6 bases, there was a span of 21 bases. Germline assignment: CDR1 MNHNS and CDR2 SASEGT. The CDR3 loop reads CASRDSLNYEAEQYF. The CDR3 DNA reads as TGTGCCAGCAGGGATAGCCTAAACTACGAGGCCGAGCAGTACTTC.

The chain employs TRBV14 and TRBJ2-2, with 10 bases matching TRBD2. The germline CDR1 and CDR2 sequences are SGHDN and FVKESK. The CDR3 has 17 amino acids. V was pared by 6 bases and J by 5 bases, with 12 bases of the junction left unmatched. CDR3 sequence (DNA): TGTGCCAGCAGGCCCGGGACTAGCGCCTTGATAACCGGGGAGCTGTTTTTT. It codes for CASRPGTSALITGELFF.

The chain carries TRBV6-5 and TRBJ1-2; a weak D match, TRBD1 (6 bases). Per germline, CDR1 MNHEY and CDR2 SVGAGI. Trimming removed 8 bases at V and 2 bases at J, with 12 bases between. The CDR3 consists of 13 residues. In nucleotides, the CDR3 is TGTGCCAGCCGGCAAACAGGGAACTATGGCTACACCTTC. As protein: CASRQTGNYGYTF.

The V gene is TRBV11-3, the J gene TRBJ2-3; D remains unclear. CDR3 size: 14 residues. Trimming removed 5 bases at V and 0 bases at J, with 9 bases between. Germline CDR1 reads SGHNT; CDR2 reads YENEEA. This CDR3 reads CASSPGFSTDTQYF. CDR3 coding DNA: TGTGCCAGCAGCCCCGGGTTTAGCACAGATACGCAGTATTTT.

A note on this clone: This sample includes further DNA sequences coding for the same CDR3. The CDR3 is CASSPGQGSYEQYF. The DNA of the CDR3 is TGTGCCAGCTCACCGGGACAGGGCTCCTACGAGCAGTACTTC. The chain is built from TRBV18 and TRBJ2-7; 9 positions match TRBD1. V trimming: 3 bases; J trimming: 0 bases; junction bases outside the gene matches: 0. The CDR3 extends over 14 amino acids. Germline-derived CDR1 and CDR2 are KGHSH and LQKENI.

The chain recombines TRBV4-1 with TRBJ2-5, with D perhaps TRBD1 (6 bases). Between the trimmed V and J ends, which lost 5 bases and 2 bases, there was a span of 12 bases. The CDR3 sequence is 14 residues long. Per germline, CDR1 MGHRA and CDR2 YSYEKL. The CDR3 reads CASSYYDRQETQYF. The CDR3 DNA is TGCGCCAGCAGCTACTACGACAGGCAAGAGACCCAGTACTTC.

V is TRBV9 and J is TRBJ2-7; 9 bases agree with TRBD1. The junction had 6 bases not matched to a gene; V was cut back by 0 bases and J by 2 bases. The CDR3 spans 16 residues. Looked up from germline, CDR1 is SGDLS and CDR2 is YYNGEE. CDR3 in amino acids: CASSVDAGTGTYEQYF. The CDR3, as DNA: TGTGCCAGCAGCGTAGATGCCGGGACAGGGACCTACGAGCAGTACTTC.

The V gene is TRBV30, the J gene TRBJ1-2, with TRBD1 matching 8 bases. Trimming removed 5 bases from V and 8 bases from J; junction bases left unmatched: 10. The CDR3 totals 13 residues. Germline V gene lookup returns CDR1 GTSNPN and CDR2 SVGIG (reference sequence). In DNA, the CDR3 is TGTGCCTGGGGACAGGGTTGGACGGGCGGCTACACCTTC. Translating gives CAWGQGWTGGYTF.

This sequence joins TRBV5-4 and TRBJ2-3, with 15 nucleotides matching TRBD2. Per germline, CDR1 SGHNT and CDR2 YYREEE (reference sequence). V was clipped by 4 bases and J by 6 bases; unmatched bases: 9. There are 17 residues in the CDR3. CDR3 DNA sequence: TGTGCCAGCAGCCCGGGGACTAGCGGGGGGCCTTGGGATACGCAGTATTTT. Protein: CASSPGTSGGPWDTQYF.

The chain joins TRBV13 to TRBJ2-3, with TRBD2 matching over 8 bases. Germline V gene lookup returns CDR1 PRHDT and CDR2 FYEKMQ (reference sequence). The CDR3 totals 16 residues. The J segment lost 2 bases and the V segment lost 2 bases, leaving 6 bases of the junction unmatched. Written as DNA, the CDR3 is TGTGCCAGCAGCTTACCGGGGGGGCGTCACACAGATACGCAGTATTTT. This encodes CASSLPGGRHTDTQYF.

The chain uses TRBV9 and TRBJ1-1; D unresolved. Germline-derived CDR1 and CDR2 are SGDLS and YYNGEE. With 1 base removed from V and 1 base from J, the gap between germline ends came to 29 bases. This CDR3 comprises 21 residues. CDR3 in DNA: TGTGCCAGCAGCGTATCCACCGACGGGTACCTAAAACTTGCTAAGAACACTGAAGCTTTCTTT. This encodes CASSVSTDGYLKLAKNTEAFF.

This clone was observed a few times. The rearrangement links TRBV5-6 to TRBJ1-5; D gene unclear. V was trimmed by 4 bases and J by 0 bases, leaving 8 bases between them. This CDR3 comprises 14 residues. The germline CDR1 and CDR2 sequences are SGHDT and YYEEEE. The CDR3 DNA follows: TGTGCCAGCAGCCGACGGGGTAGCAATCAGCCCCAGCATTTT. Protein: CASSRRGSNQPQHF.

The chain recombines TRBV6-5 with TRBJ1-2; 9 bases are shared with TRBD1. Germline loops: CDR1 MNHEY, CDR2 SVGAGI. There are 14 residues in the CDR3. J was trimmed by 3 bases and V by 6 bases; bases with no gene match: 5. CDR3 amino acids: CASRPGQGHYGYTF. CDR3 DNA sequence: TGTGCCAGCAGGCCGGGACAGGGACACTATGGCTACACCTTC.

This chain connects TRBV19 to TRBJ1-1, with 11 bases fitting TRBD1. Germline V gene lookup returns CDR1 LNHDA and CDR2 SQIVND (reference sequence). CDR3 length: 16 amino acids. V trimming: 7 bases; J trimming: 3 bases; junction bases outside the gene matches: 10. The CDR3 nucleotides are TGTGCCAGTATCCGGACAGGGGGCGGCGGGGACACTGAAGCTTTCTTT. Amino acid sequence: CASIRTGGGGDTEAFF.

The chain joins TRBV7-2 to TRBJ1-4; 8 bases are shared with TRBD1. Germline V gene sequence: CDR1 SGHTA, CDR2 FQGNSA. This CDR3 is 14 amino acids long. V lost 5 bases to trimming and J lost 7 bases; unmatched junction nucleotides: 6. The CDR3 sequence is CASSPRTGREKLFF. The DNA for the CDR3 is TGTGCCAGCAGCCCCCGGACAGGGCGTGAAAAACTGTTTTTT.

The chain combines TRBV7-6 with TRBJ2-1, with 8 positions matching TRBD1. V dropped 4 bases and J dropped 7; count of bases not matched to a gene: 12. From germline, CDR1 is SGHVS and CDR2 FNYEAQ. CDR3 length: 16 amino acids. CDR3 sequence: CASSSHPRGQGNEQFF. The CDR3 DNA reads TGTGCCAGCAGCTCGCACCCCCGAGGACAGGGAAATGAGCAGTTCTTC.